These 6 T cell receptor beta chains originate from one sample sequenced in a study of vaccination and CD4 T cells after COVID-19. No antigen has been assigned to these receptors. Treatment given: roughly 10-day PBMC culture with coronavirus spike peptide pools or control peptides (ViraFEST assay). At the Johns Hopkins FTIC core, DNA taken from cultured CD4+ T cells was sequenced by way of the Oncomine TCR Beta short-read assay. TCRdb re-derived calls from the PCR reads in MiXCR, one entry per CDR3 protein. The profile shows around 19,000 distinct CDR3 sequences, roughly 50% of them singletons. Sequenced material: CD4+ T cells from blood, cultured in vitro. Every receptor here comes from a human donor who had recovered from COVID-19.

The V and J genes are TRBV20-1 and TRBJ2-1; TRBD2 matches at 8 bases. This CDR3 spans 16 amino acids. CDR1 is DFQATT and CDR2 is SNEGSKA in the germline V gene (reference sequence). Trimming cost V 2 bases and J 7 bases; bases outside gene matches: 13. The CDR3 sequence is CSARPAIAGIKNEQFF. CDR3 bases: TGCAGTGCTAGACCCGCCATAGCGGGAATAAAGAATGAGCAGTTCTTC.

The CDR3: CASSYDRDYRYYGYTF. Here the CDR3 DNA reads TGTGCCAGCAGTTATGACAGGGACTATCGGTACTATGGCTACACCTTC. The chain employs TRBV6-2 or TRBV6-3 and TRBJ1-2, with TRBD1 matching 7 bases. CDR1 MNHEY and CDR2 SVGEGT come from the germline V gene. This CDR3 spans 16 amino acids. V shed 3 bases, J shed 3 bases, and the junction held 10 bases outside the gene matches.

V usage is TRBV19 and J usage is TRBJ2-5; D is uncertain. Germline V gene lookup returns CDR1 LNHDA and CDR2 SQIVND (reference sequence). V shed 3 bases and J shed 4 bases, with 15 bases lying between them. The CDR3 sequence is 15 residues long. The CDR3 DNA reads TGTGCCAGTAGTATTCCTGGGCCCGACCCAGAGACCCAGTACTTC. Translated, it gives CASSIPGPDPETQYF.

The chain carries TRBV7-9 and TRBJ1-4, with D tentatively TRBD1 (5 bases). This CDR3 is 16 amino acids long. Germline lookup yields CDR1 SEHNR and CDR2 FQNEAQ (reference sequence). V gave up 1 base and J gave up 0 bases, with 9 bases separating them. CDR3 in amino acids: CASSLGGGATNEKLFF. The DNA of the CDR3 is TGTGCCAGCAGCTTAGGGGGAGGGGCAACTAATGAAAAACTGTTTTTT.

This clonotype was detected a few times. The chain uses TRBV6-1 and TRBJ2-7; D is perhaps TRBD1 or TRBD2 (6 bases each). Germline CDR1 reads MNHNS; CDR2 reads SASEGT. Trimming removed 6 bases at V and 3 bases at J, with 12 bases between. The CDR3 runs to 13 residues. CDR3 in DNA: TGTGCCAGCAGGCAAGGAGGGGGCTACGAGCAGTACTTC. Translating gives CASRQGGGYEQYF.

The chain uses TRBV19 and TRBJ2-5, with 9 positions matching TRBD1. V was pared by 6 bases and J by 5 bases, with 10 bases of the junction left unmatched. This CDR3 is built from 15 residues. Germline V gene sequence: CDR1 LNHDA, CDR2 SQIVND (reference sequence). DNA of the CDR3: TGTGCCAGTAGAAAAGGGACAGGGAGATGGGAGACCCAGTACTTC. Its protein is CASRKGTGRWETQYF.